This TCR beta chain derives from a study of blood T cell repertoires in COVID-19. Study context: PBMCs, B-cell-depleted T cells, or T cells provided the cDNA or gDNA that made up the material.

CDR1 is KGHSH and CDR2 is LQKENI in the germline V gene. CDR3 length: 15 amino acids. With 4 bases clipped from V and 3 bases from J, the junction kept 7 bases outside the gene matches. Clones were read by immunoSEQ multiplex PCR, and TCRdb kept only the in-frame ones, dropping some. The data contain fewer than 400,000 clones, more than 85% of them singletons. Across under 25 US areas, participants ranged in age from about 18 to 100 years. Grouping used clinical history reported by participants in a survey and questionnaire. The chain carries TRBV18 and TRBJ1-2; 8 bases fit TRBD1. The sample comprised PBMCs or T cells enriched from blood (not recorded which). The sequence came from a woman aged 30 to 39 who had recovered from COVID-19. CDR3 in amino acids: CASSLGQGGDYGYTF. For the CDR3, the DNA is TGTGCCAGCTCACTTGGACAGGGAGGTGACTATGGCTACACCTTC.